This T cell receptor (beta chain) was found in a study of beta chain features in type 1 diabetes (dated by TCRdb to 2017 to 2018). With respect to the entire study: No differences in mean age, gender distribution, total cell number or subset yield were found between patients and healthy donors. The study compared the TCRB repertoires of sorted circulating CD4+ T cell subsets in recently diagnosed type 1 diabetes patients with those in matched healthy donors. Regulatory and stem cell-like memory subsets were isolated from only 8 patients and about eight healthy donors, whereas naive and central memory subsets came from all 30 or so donors. A total of 90 million to 140 million sorted cells were examined across all samples, and RNA yield correlated strongly with the number of cells per subset.

Trimming accounts for 0 bases at V and 4 bases at J, while the number of junction bases matched to no gene is 13. CDR1 and CDR2 are read off the germline V gene as SGHRS and YFSETQ. From cysteine to phenylalanine, the CDR3 is 18 amino acids long. The CDR3 DNA has 54 bases and is translated from base 1. All of the isolated RNA was reverse transcribed with the High Capacity cDNA Reverse Transcription Kit, so expressed TCRB transcripts were sequenced. Deep immunoSEQ sequencing was performed on naive, central memory and regulatory T cell samples, with an average of roughly 3.6 million total reads per sample. Sorted cells were lysed in RLT buffer and RNA was extracted with DNase-treated RNeasy Micro or Mini kits, depending on cell number. Each cell subset was processed on its own to prevent cross-contamination, while patient and healthy donor samples were processed together. Using the immunoSEQ multiplex PCR, TCRB sequences were amplified from cDNA into 87-bp fragments spanning the CDR3 region. Sequencing of the amplicons was performed on the Illumina HiSeq platform. For the original study's pipeline: Synthetic template baselines were used to correct PCR bias computationally, reads within Hamming distance 2 were collapsed, and singletons that could not be merged were discarded. Reads were aligned to IMGT to assign V, D and J genes, CDR3 length, and insertions or deletions at six rearrangement sites. Within each subset, clonotype counts were normalized to sorted cell number, and only after that were true diversity and Gini coefficients computed with the tcR R package. The overlap coefficient, calculated on TCRB nucleotide sequences, was used to quantify repertoire sharing. The clones in this table, taken by TCRdb from immuneACCESS, are in-frame only. Not every clone is retained; where verified, under half of the shortfall comes from an unresolved V gene, and the cause of the rest is unknown. V and J calls and clone size follow that table, whereas D and trimming were derived from the DNA. The sample data list 150,000 to 160,000 clones, and over 8.5% of these were observed just once. About 1.9% of the sample is held by the ten biggest clonotypes.

From each donor, a single peripheral blood sample of roughly 0.11 L on average was drawn into heparinised tubes. A BD FACSAria II and a panel including CD45RO, CCR7, CD25, CD127, CD95 and CD27 were used to sort naive, central memory, regulatory and stem cell-like memory CD4+ T cells. Every sorted population had a purity above 95%. Right away, PBMCs were isolated by Lymphoprep density gradient centrifugation and were stained directly, with no culture step. So that batch effects would be minimized, each experiment stained and sorted samples in pairs, pairing one healthy donor with one patient. The investigation overall reported the following: A moderate but significant shortening of TCRB CDR3 length was observed in type 1 diabetes patients in all four CD4+ subsets. PCR may preferentially amplify shorter templates, but because patient and control samples were amplified and corrected together, any resulting skew would affect both groups equally. Naive, central memory and regulatory TCRB repertoires appeared to be more similar among patients than among healthy donors. HLA sub-analyses involved small numbers of individuals, so any influence of HLA type on TCRB rearrangement remained unresolved. Because cDNA rather than genomic DNA was sequenced, highly expressing activated cells could have been over-represented, although no difference in activation and CD3 levels was found between groups. At VDJ recombination sites, patients with type 1 diabetes made fewer insertions and deleted more nucleotides, a pattern implying thymic rearrangement abnormalities.

There are a few counts of this clone. This receptor's antigen is unknown. No base quality values were provided; no much bigger clone lies one nucleotide off. The sequenced sample was central memory CD4+ T cells from blood. The clonotype was recovered from a man younger than 30 in good health. The chain is assembled from TRBV5-1 and TRBJ2-3; the central 8 bases match TRBD2. The CDR3 in this case is CASSLVRAGGWRADTQYF. The DNA sequence is given as TGCGCCAGCAGCTTGGTTCGGGCGGGAGGATGGCGAGCAGATACGCAGTATTTT.